This T cell receptor (beta chain) was identified in a study of T cells in Graves' hyperthyroidism and ophthalmopathy. With 5 bases removed from V and 1 base from J, the gap between germline ends came to 11 bases. This CDR3 contains 14 residues. The germline V gene encodes CDR1 MDHEN and CDR2 SYDVKM. Points on this clonotype: What it binds is not known.

If no ophthalmopathy progression occurred within 18 months, Graves' hyperthyroidism was stable. Clinicians diagnosed patients from clinical symptoms, serum thyroxine and TRAb, thyroid ultrasound and orbital computed tomography. Amplified TCR beta CDR3 regions derived from RNA transcripts. HTBI primers were employed in a first-round RT-PCR of the TCR CDR3. One entry per CDR3 protein results from TCRdb running MiXCR on the multiplex PCR reads. The sample gives 340,000 or so distinct CDR3 sequences, over 20% of which show up once; 50% is in the top ten. The study, taken as a whole, reports: Also found in blood were most expanded thyroid clonotypes above 0.001.

The receptor was isolated from a woman in her forties or fifties with Graves' hyperthyroidism. The sequenced sample was blood. The chain combines TRBV28 with TRBJ1-1; D not resolved. The CDR3: CASSQGWANTEAFF. The CDR3 DNA sequence: TGTGCCAGCAGTCAAGGGTGGGCGAACACTGAAGCTTTCTTT.